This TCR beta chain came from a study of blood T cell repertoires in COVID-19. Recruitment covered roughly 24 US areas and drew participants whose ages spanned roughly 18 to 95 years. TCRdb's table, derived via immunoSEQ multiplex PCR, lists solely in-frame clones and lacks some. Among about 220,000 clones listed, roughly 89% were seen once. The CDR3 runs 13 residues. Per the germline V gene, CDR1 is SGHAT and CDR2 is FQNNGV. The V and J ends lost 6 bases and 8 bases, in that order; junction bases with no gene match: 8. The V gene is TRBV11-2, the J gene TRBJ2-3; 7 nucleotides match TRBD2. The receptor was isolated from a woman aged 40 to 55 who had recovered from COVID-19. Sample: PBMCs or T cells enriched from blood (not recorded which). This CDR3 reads CASRSIAGRTQYF. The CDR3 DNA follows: TGTGCCAGCAGATCGATAGCGGGCCGTACGCAGTATTTT.